The 8 T cell receptor beta chains below were found in one sample sequenced in a study of blood T cells in healthy people across ages. With a J-beta primer mix and a sample-barcoded 5' primer, a second PCR ran 7 to 11 cycles. Each CDR3 protein is one row after TCRdb ran MiXCR on the 5' RACE reads. The table has 1,300,000 or so distinct CDR3 sequences, approximately 59% seen once. Sequencing used blood. The receptors stem from a man younger than 35 in good health.

This clonotype was found a few times. This chain links TRBV12-3 or TRBV12-4 with TRBJ2-4, with D unresolved. Trimming cost V 7 bases and J 2 bases, with 12 bases left between them. The CDR3 consists of 14 residues. The CDR3 DNA follows: TGTGCCAGCACCTTCCTGGGGACCAAAAACATTCAGTACTTC. Translation gives CASTFLGTKNIQYF.

This clonotype was observed a handful of times. This chain links TRBV7-9 with TRBJ1-1; maybe TRBD1 (5 bases). Germline CDR1 reads SEHNR; CDR2 reads FQNEAQ (reference sequence). V lost 2 bases, J lost 4 bases, and 17 bases lay in between. The CDR3 covers 16 residues. CDR3 in DNA: TGTGCCAGCAGCTTAACGGGGGAATCGAGGGCCACTGAAGCTTTCTTT. This translates into CASSLTGESRATEAFF.

This clonotype was observed a single time. The V call is TRBV24-1, the J call TRBJ2-5; possibly TRBD2 for D (6 bases). Germline loops: CDR1 KGHDR, CDR2 SFDVKD. The CDR3 is 14 amino acids. V was shortened by 3 bases and J by 4 bases, with 11 bases between the two germline ends. CDR3 amino acids: CATSDGGTGETQYF. The CDR3 coding sequence is TGTGCCACCAGTGATGGGGGGACGGGAGAGACCCAGTACTTC.

The chain carries TRBV4-1 and TRBJ2-7; a weak D match, TRBD1 (6 bases). Per germline, CDR1 MGHRA and CDR2 YSYEKL. Trimming stripped 4 bases from V and 5 bases from J, with 15 bases between. This CDR3 spans 14 amino acids. The CDR3 sequence is CASSLTGSQDEQYF. Here the CDR3 DNA reads TGCGCCAGCAGCCTCACAGGGTCTCAAGACGAGCAGTACTTC.

The chain is built from TRBV10-3 and TRBJ2-1; 8 bases line up with TRBD1. Germline CDR1 ENHRY, CDR2 SYGVKD. With V trimmed by 8 bases and J by 3 bases, 6 bases remained unmatched. This CDR3 is 14 amino acids long. The CDR3 sequence: CAIGPGQVYNEQFF. CDR3 DNA: TGTGCCATCGGGCCGGGACAGGTCTACAATGAGCAGTTCTTC.

The rearrangement joins TRBV4-3 to TRBJ2-7, with D maybe TRBD1 (6 bases). The J call may be in error: the DNA end matches TRBJ2-5 better. From germline, CDR1 is LGHNA and CDR2 YSLEER. The CDR3 is made up of 15 amino acids. CDR3: CASSQDGQLRETQYF. CDR3 bases: TGCGCCAGCAGCCAAGATGGACAGCTCAGGGAGACCCAGTACTTC.

In DNA, the CDR3 is TGTGCCAGCAGCCCGGGGACTAGCTCAGGCACCGGGGAGCTGTTTTTT. It encodes CASSPGTSSGTGELFF. The chain links TRBV21-1 to TRBJ2-2; TRBD2, the D gene given by the table, was not confirmed from the DNA. TRBV21-1 is a known pseudogene. This CDR3 has 16 amino acids.

The V call is TRBV20-1, the J call TRBJ2-7; tentatively, D is TRBD1 or TRBD2 (5 bases each). Germline V gene sequence: CDR1 DFQATT, CDR2 SNEGSKA (reference sequence). The CDR3 length is 11 residues. The V gene lost 5 bases and the J gene lost 6 bases, with 11 bases spanning the gap. CDR3 DNA sequence: TGCAGTGCTTCACCGGGGCGCGAGCAGTACTTC. This translates into CSASPGREQYF.